A selection of T cell receptor beta chains follows, all from one sample in a study of blood T cell repertoires in COVID-19. Assay used: immunoSEQ multiplex PCR; TCRdb lists only in-frame clones, some missing. The table shows about 220,000 clones, with around 84% occurring only once. Sequencing input: peripheral blood. The receptor set was obtained from a young man with active or convalescent COVID-19. The CDR3 runs from the conserved cysteine through the conserved F or W. Fields, in order: V gene, clone size, J gene, D gene, CDR3 DNA, CDR3 protein. A D gene is named only where the DNA matches it firmly. Clone sizes are given selectively: once, few, many, or a class where the clone is expanded.

v_gene: TRBV28
abundance: -
j_gene: TRBJ1-2
d_gene: -
CDR3nt: TGTGCCACCACAGGGCAGGGAAAAGTATCGGCTAACTATGGCTACACCTTC
CDR3aa: CATTGQGKVSANYGYTF

v_gene: TRBV28
abundance: -
j_gene: TRBJ2-2
d_gene: TRBD1
CDR3nt: TGTGCCAGCAGCCAGGGGGCCTTAAACACCGGGGAGCTGTTTTTT
CDR3aa: CASSQGALNTGELFF

v_gene: TRBV24-1
abundance: -
j_gene: TRBJ2-3
d_gene: TRBD2
CDR3nt: TGTGCCACCAGTGATTTGGCCCCCAAAGCGGGAGGGCGAGATACGCAGTATTTT
CDR3aa: CATSDLAPKAGGRDTQYF

v_gene: TRBV7-2
abundance: -
j_gene: TRBJ1-5
d_gene: -
CDR3nt: TGTGCCAGCAGCTTAGGGGGGCAAATCGTTCAGCCCCAGCATTTT
CDR3aa: CASSLGGQIVQPQHF

v_gene: TRBV5-4
abundance: -
j_gene: TRBJ2-1
d_gene: -
CDR3nt: TGTGCCAGCAGCTTGGTAGACTCCTACAATGAGCAGTTCTTC
CDR3aa: CASSLVDSYNEQFF

v_gene: TRBV3-1/TRBV3-2
abundance: -
j_gene: TRBJ2-5
d_gene: TRBD2
CDR3nt: TGTGCCAGCAGCCCGGGACTAGCGGGAGGGCCCCAGTACTTC
CDR3aa: CASSPGLAGGPQYF

v_gene: TRBV3-1/TRBV3-2
abundance: few
j_gene: TRBJ1-5
d_gene: -
CDR3nt: TGTGCCAGCAGCCAACGACAGTACAATCAGCCCCAGCATTTT
CDR3aa: CASSQRQYNQPQHF

v_gene: TRBV4-2
abundance: few
j_gene: TRBJ2-5
d_gene: TRBD2
CDR3nt: TGTGCCAGCAGCCAAGCCGGTCTAGCGGGGCAAGAGACCCAGTACTTC
CDR3aa: CASSQAGLAGQETQYF

v_gene: TRBV28
abundance: -
j_gene: TRBJ1-2
d_gene: -
CDR3nt: TGTGCCAGCAAGAGTCCGGGGGCTAACTATGGCTACACCTTC
CDR3aa: CASKSPGANYGYTF

v_gene: TRBV9
abundance: once
j_gene: TRBJ2-6
d_gene: -
CDR3nt: TGTGCCAGCAGCGCCGGGATCTCAACAGGGGCCAACGTCCTGACTTTC
CDR3aa: CASSAGISTGANVLTF

v_gene: TRBV19
abundance: -
j_gene: TRBJ2-7
d_gene: TRBD1
CDR3nt: TGTGCCAGTAGTGCCGGGACAGGGCGCTACGAGCAGTACTTC
CDR3aa: CASSAGTGRYEQYF

v_gene: TRBV11-1
abundance: -
j_gene: TRBJ2-3
d_gene: -
CDR3nt: TGTGCCAGCAGCCCCGGTACAGGAACAGATACGCAGTATTTT
CDR3aa: CASSPGTGTDTQYF

v_gene: TRBV28
abundance: -
j_gene: TRBJ2-7
d_gene: -
CDR3nt: TGTGCCAGCAGTTTACTGAGGTCCTACGAGCAGTACTTC
CDR3aa: CASSLLRSYEQYF

v_gene: TRBV28
abundance: -
j_gene: TRBJ2-7
d_gene: TRBD1
CDR3nt: TGTGCCAGCAGGCTAAACACCGGGACAGGGAATTACGAGCAGTACTTC
CDR3aa: CASRLNTGTGNYEQYF

v_gene: TRBV6-5
abundance: -
j_gene: TRBJ2-7
d_gene: -
CDR3nt: TGTGCCAGCCCTACCACAGCTTCCTACGAGCAGTACTTC
CDR3aa: CASPTTASYEQYF

v_gene: TRBV28
abundance: -
j_gene: TRBJ1-5
d_gene: -
CDR3nt: TGTGCCAGCAGTTTATTAAGTAGCCAGCAAGGGCCCCAGCATTTT
CDR3aa: CASSLLSSQQGPQHF

v_gene: TRBV3-1/TRBV3-2
abundance: -
j_gene: TRBJ1-3
d_gene: TRBD1
CDR3nt: TGTGCCAGCAGCCAAGGGGGACAGGTCTCTGGAAACACCATATATTTT
CDR3aa: CASSQGGQVSGNTIYF

v_gene: TRBV9
abundance: -
j_gene: TRBJ2-4
d_gene: TRBD1
CDR3nt: TGTGCCAGCAACATCCTCCCCGGACAGGGAGCCAAAAACATTCAGTACTTC
CDR3aa: CASNILPGQGAKNIQYF

v_gene: TRBV5-4
abundance: -
j_gene: TRBJ2-5
d_gene: -
CDR3nt: TGTGCCAGCAGCCCGAGCCCGGGGTGGCAAGAGACCCAGTACTTC
CDR3aa: CASSPSPGWQETQYF

v_gene: TRBV28
abundance: many
j_gene: TRBJ2-2
d_gene: -
CDR3nt: TGTGCCAGCCAATCCGGGACAACATTGGTCACCGGGGAGCTGTTTTTT
CDR3aa: CASQSGTTLVTGELFF

v_gene: TRBV18
abundance: -
j_gene: TRBJ2-5
d_gene: TRBD1
CDR3nt: TGTGCCAGCTCACTCGGACAGGGGCAAGAGACCCAGTACTTC
CDR3aa: CASSLGQGQETQYF

v_gene: TRBV27
abundance: -
j_gene: TRBJ1-3
d_gene: -
CDR3nt: TGTGCCAGCAGTCTGACTTCTGGAAACACCATATATTTT
CDR3aa: CASSLTSGNTIYF

v_gene: TRBV10-3
abundance: -
j_gene: TRBJ2-5
d_gene: TRBD2
CDR3nt: TGTGCCATCGCCAAGGGACTAGCGGGGCAGGAGACCCAGTACTTC
CDR3aa: CAIAKGLAGQETQYF

v_gene: TRBV7-3
abundance: -
j_gene: TRBJ1-4
d_gene: -
CDR3nt: TGTGCCAGCAGCTTAAAACCGGGAGAAAAACTGTTTTTT
CDR3aa: CASSLKPGEKLFF

v_gene: TRBV9
abundance: -
j_gene: TRBJ1-1
d_gene: -
CDR3nt: TGTGCCAGCAGGCCGGGACTCCAGAACACTGAAGCTTTCTTT
CDR3aa: CASRPGLQNTEAFF

v_gene: TRBV12-3/TRBV12-4
abundance: -
j_gene: TRBJ1-5
d_gene: -
CDR3nt: TGTGCCAGCAGTTTCAGGGAGGATCAGCCCCAGCATTTT
CDR3aa: CASSFREDQPQHF

v_gene: TRBV2
abundance: -
j_gene: TRBJ1-1
d_gene: TRBD1
CDR3nt: TGTGCCAGCAGTGAGGGGACAGTGAACACTGAAGCTTTCTTT
CDR3aa: CASSEGTVNTEAFF

v_gene: TRBV6-6
abundance: -
j_gene: TRBJ2-3
d_gene: -
CDR3nt: TGTGCCAGCAAGCCAACGGGGGGCAGAGATACGCAGTATTTT
CDR3aa: CASKPTGGRDTQYF

v_gene: TRBV19
abundance: -
j_gene: TRBJ1-4
d_gene: -
CDR3nt: TGTGCCAGCACAACTACAGGGAAGGGGAATGAAAAACTGTTTTTT
CDR3aa: CASTTTGKGNEKLFF

v_gene: TRBV4-3
abundance: -
j_gene: TRBJ2-3
d_gene: TRBD1
CDR3nt: TGCGCCAGCAGCCAAGGGACAGGGGTTGTTGATACGCAGTATTTT
CDR3aa: CASSQGTGVVDTQYF

v_gene: TRBV19
abundance: -
j_gene: TRBJ2-7
d_gene: TRBD2
CDR3nt: TGTGCCAGTAGTCCGACCGGGACTACGCACTTAGGGCAGTACTTC
CDR3aa: CASSPTGTTHLGQYF

v_gene: TRBV9
abundance: -
j_gene: TRBJ1-2
d_gene: TRBD1
CDR3nt: TGTGCCAGCAGCCCGCAGGGGGGCTGGGGCTACACCTTC
CDR3aa: CASSPQGGWGYTF

v_gene: TRBV12-5
abundance: -
j_gene: TRBJ1-3
d_gene: -
CDR3nt: TGTGCTAGTGGTTTGCATGAGGGAAACACCATATATTTT
CDR3aa: CASGLHEGNTIYF

v_gene: TRBV11-3
abundance: many
j_gene: TRBJ2-7
d_gene: TRBD2
CDR3nt: TGTGCCAGCAGCTTAGAAGGCGGACCGATTGCAGGACTAGCGGGAGGCTCGAGCTCCTACGAGCAGTACTTC
CDR3aa: CASSLEGGPIAGLAGGSSSYEQYF

v_gene: TRBV9
abundance: -
j_gene: TRBJ2-3
d_gene: TRBD2
CDR3nt: TGTGCCAGCAGCGTAGATCCTAGCGGCCCTACGCAGTATTTT
CDR3aa: CASSVDPSGPTQYF

v_gene: TRBV7-2
abundance: -
j_gene: TRBJ1-2
d_gene: TRBD1
CDR3nt: TGTGCCAGCAGCTTAAACAGGGGGCCCTACGGCTACACCTTC
CDR3aa: CASSLNRGPYGYTF

v_gene: TRBV19
abundance: once
j_gene: TRBJ2-1
d_gene: -
CDR3nt: TGTGCCAGTAGTATAGCCTCTTACAATGAGCAGTTCTTC
CDR3aa: CASSIASYNEQFF

v_gene: TRBV5-1
abundance: -
j_gene: TRBJ2-1
d_gene: -
CDR3nt: TGCGCCAGCAGCTTGGACGGTGGCTCCTACAATGAGCAGTTCTTC
CDR3aa: CASSLDGGSYNEQFF

v_gene: TRBV27
abundance: -
j_gene: TRBJ1-5
d_gene: -
CDR3nt: TGTGCCAGCAGTTTATTTGCCAGGGCCCATCAGCCCCAGCATTTT
CDR3aa: CASSLFARAHQPQHF

v_gene: TRBV15
abundance: once
j_gene: TRBJ2-1
d_gene: -
CDR3nt: TGTGCCACCAACCCTGGCGGGACAGCCTACAATGAGCAGTTCTTC
CDR3aa: CATNPGGTAYNEQFF

v_gene: TRBV25-1
abundance: once
j_gene: TRBJ2-3
d_gene: -
CDR3nt: TGTGCCAGCAGACAGACAGATACGCAGTATTTT
CDR3aa: CASRQTDTQYF